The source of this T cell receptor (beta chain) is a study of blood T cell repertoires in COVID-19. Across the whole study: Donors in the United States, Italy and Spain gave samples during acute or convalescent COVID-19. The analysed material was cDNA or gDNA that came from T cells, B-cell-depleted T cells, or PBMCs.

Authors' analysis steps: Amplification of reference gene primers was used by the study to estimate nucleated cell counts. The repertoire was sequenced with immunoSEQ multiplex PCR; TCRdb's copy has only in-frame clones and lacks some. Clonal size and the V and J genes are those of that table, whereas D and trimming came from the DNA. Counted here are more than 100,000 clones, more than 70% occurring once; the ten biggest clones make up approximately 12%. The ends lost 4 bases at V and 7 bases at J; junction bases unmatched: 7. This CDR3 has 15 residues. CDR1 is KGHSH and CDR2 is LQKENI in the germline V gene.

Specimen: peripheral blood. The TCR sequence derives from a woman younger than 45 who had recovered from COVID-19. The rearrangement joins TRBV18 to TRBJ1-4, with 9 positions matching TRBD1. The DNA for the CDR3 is TGTGCCAGCTCACATGGGACAGGGCGTTTTGAAAAACTGTTTTTT. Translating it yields CASSHGTGRFEKLFF.